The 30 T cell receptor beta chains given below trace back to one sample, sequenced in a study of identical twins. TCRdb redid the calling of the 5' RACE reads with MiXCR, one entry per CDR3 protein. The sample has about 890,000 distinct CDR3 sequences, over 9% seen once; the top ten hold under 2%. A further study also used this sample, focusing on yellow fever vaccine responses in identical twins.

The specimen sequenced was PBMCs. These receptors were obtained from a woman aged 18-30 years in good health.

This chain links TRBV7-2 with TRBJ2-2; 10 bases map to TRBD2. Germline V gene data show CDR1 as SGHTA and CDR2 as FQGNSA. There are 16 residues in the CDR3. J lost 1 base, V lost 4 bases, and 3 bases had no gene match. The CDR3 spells CASSSSSGGNTGELFF. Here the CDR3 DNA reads TGTGCCAGCAGCTCATCTAGCGGGGGGAACACCGGGGAGCTGTTTTTT.

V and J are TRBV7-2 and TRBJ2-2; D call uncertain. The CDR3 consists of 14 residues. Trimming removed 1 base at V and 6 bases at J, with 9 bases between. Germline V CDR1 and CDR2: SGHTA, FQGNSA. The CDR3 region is CASSLGPRSGELFF. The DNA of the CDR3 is TGTGCCAGCAGCTTAGGGCCCCGTTCCGGGGAGCTGTTTTTT.

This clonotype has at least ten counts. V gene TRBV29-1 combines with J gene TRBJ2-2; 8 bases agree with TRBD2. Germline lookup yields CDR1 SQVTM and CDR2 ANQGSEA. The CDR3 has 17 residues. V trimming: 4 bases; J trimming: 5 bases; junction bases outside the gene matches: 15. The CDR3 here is CSVANGSGSVVTGELFF. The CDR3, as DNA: TGCAGCGTTGCAAATGGCAGCGGGAGTGTCGTTACCGGGGAGCTGTTTTTT.

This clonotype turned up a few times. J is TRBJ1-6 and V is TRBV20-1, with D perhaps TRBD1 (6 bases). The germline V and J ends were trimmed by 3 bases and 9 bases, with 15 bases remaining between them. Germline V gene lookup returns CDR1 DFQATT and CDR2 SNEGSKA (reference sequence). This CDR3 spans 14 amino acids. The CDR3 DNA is TGCAGTGCTAGGGGGGCCAGGGCCACTTCACCCCTCCACTTT. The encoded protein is CSARGARATSPLHF.

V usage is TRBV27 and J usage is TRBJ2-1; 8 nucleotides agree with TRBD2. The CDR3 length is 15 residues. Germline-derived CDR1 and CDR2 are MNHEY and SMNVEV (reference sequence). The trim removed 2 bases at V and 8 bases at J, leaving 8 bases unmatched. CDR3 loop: CASSLRVAGPHEQFF. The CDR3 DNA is TGTGCCAGCAGTTTAAGGGTAGCGGGGCCGCATGAGCAGTTCTTC.

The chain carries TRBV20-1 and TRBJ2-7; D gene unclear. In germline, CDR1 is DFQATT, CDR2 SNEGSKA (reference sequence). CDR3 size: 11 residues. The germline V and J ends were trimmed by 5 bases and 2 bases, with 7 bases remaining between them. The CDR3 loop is CSAPFTYEQYF. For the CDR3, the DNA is TGCAGTGCTCCATTCACCTACGAGCAGTACTTC.

This CDR3 is CASSPQLLGSGSADTQYF. The CDR3 nucleotides are TGTGCCAGCAGCCCCCAGTTACTCGGTAGCGGGAGCGCAGATACGCAGTATTTT. The chain uses TRBV3-1 and TRBJ2-3; 9 bases fit TRBD2. The CDR3 length is 18 residues. V lost 4 bases to trimming and J lost 4 bases; unmatched junction nucleotides: 15. The germline CDR1 and CDR2 sequences are LGHDT and YNNKEL (reference sequence).

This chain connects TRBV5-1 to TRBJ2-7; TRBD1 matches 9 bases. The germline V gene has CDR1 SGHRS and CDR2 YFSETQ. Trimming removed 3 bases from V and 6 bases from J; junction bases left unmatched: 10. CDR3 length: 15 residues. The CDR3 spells CASSSGTGPGREQYV. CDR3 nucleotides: TGCGCCAGCAGCTCGGGGACAGGGCCTGGGCGCGAGCAGTACGTC.

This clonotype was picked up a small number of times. The CDR3 loop is CASSLAALTGRGSTDTQYF. CDR3 sequence (DNA): TGCGCCAGCAGCTTGGCCGCACTCACAGGGAGAGGTAGCACAGATACGCAGTATTTT. The chain combines TRBV5-1 with TRBJ2-3, with TRBD1 as a possible D gene (6 bases). The CDR3 is made up of 19 amino acids. Germline-derived CDR1 and CDR2 are SGHRS and YFSETQ. V shed 0 bases and J shed 0 bases, with 20 bases lying between them.

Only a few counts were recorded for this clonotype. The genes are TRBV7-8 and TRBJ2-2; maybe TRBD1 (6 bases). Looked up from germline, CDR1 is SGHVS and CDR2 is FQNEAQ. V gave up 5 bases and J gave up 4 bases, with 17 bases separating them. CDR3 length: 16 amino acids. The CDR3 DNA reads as TGTGCCAGCAGCCAGTGGGGGCTAAGTAGCACCGGGGAGCTGTTTTTT. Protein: CASSQWGLSSTGELFF. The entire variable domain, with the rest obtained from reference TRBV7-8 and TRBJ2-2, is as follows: GAGVSQSPRYKVAKRGQDVALRCDPISGHVSLFWYQQALGQGPEFLTYFQNEAQLDKSGLPSDRFFAERPEGSVSTLKIQRTQQEDSAVYLCASSQWGLSSTGELFFGEGSRLTVL.

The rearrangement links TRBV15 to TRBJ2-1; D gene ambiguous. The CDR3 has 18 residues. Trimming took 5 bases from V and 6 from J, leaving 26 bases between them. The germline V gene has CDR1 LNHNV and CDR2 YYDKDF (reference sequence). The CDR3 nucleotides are TGTGCCACCAGCTCTCGTTATGGTTTGTCTATTTTAGGCAATGAGCAGTTCTTC. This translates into CATSSRYGLSILGNEQFF. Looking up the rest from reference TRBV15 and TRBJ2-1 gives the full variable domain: DAMVIQNPRYQVTQFGKPVTLSCSQTLNHNVMYWYQQKSSQAPKLLFHYYDKDFNNEADTPDNFQSRRPNTSFCFLDIRSPGLGDTAMYLCATSSRYGLSILGNEQFFGPGTRLTVL.

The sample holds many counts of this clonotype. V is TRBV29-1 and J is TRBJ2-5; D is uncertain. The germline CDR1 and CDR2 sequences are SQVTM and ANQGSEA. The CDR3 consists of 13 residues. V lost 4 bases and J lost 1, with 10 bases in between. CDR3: CSVGWGFQETQYF. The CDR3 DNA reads TGCAGCGTTGGCTGGGGATTCCAAGAGACCCAGTACTTC.

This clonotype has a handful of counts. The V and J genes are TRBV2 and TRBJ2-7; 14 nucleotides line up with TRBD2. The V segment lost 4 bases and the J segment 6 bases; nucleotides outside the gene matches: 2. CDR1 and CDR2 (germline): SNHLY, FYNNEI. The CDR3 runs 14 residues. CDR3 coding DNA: TGTGCCAGCAGTGCGGGACTAGCGGGAGTCGAGCAGTACTTC. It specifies CASSAGLAGVEQYF.

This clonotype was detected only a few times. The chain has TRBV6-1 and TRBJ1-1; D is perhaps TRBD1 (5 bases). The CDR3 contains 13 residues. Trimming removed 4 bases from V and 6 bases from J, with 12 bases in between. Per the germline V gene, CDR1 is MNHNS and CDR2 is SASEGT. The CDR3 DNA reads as TGTGCCAGCAGTGGGCAGGGAGGTGCTGAAGCTTTCTTT. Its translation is CASSGQGGAEAFF.

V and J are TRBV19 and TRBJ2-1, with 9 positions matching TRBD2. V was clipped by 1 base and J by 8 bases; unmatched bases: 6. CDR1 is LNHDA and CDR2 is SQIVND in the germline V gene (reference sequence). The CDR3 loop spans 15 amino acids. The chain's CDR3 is CASSIGSGRRDEQFF. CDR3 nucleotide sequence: TGTGCCAGTAGTATAGGAAGCGGGAGGAGGGATGAGCAGTTCTTC. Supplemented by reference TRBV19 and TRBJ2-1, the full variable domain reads DGGITQSPKYLFRKEGQNVTLSCEQNLNHDAMYWYRQDPGQGLRLIYYSQIVNDFQKGDIAEGYSVSREKKESFPLTVTSAQKNPTAFYLCASSIGSGRRDEQFFGPGTRLTVL.

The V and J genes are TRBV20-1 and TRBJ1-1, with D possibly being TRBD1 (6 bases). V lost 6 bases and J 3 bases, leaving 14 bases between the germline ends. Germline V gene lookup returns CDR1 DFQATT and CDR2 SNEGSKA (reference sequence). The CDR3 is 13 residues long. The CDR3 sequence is CSAFEGGYTEAFF. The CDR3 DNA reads TGCAGTGCCTTCGAAGGGGGGTACACTGAAGCTTTCTTT.

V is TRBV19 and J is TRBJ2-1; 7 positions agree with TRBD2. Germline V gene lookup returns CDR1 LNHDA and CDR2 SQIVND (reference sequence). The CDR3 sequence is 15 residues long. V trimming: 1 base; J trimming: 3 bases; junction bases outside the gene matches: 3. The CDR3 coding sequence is TGTGCCAGTAGTATAGCGGGAGGAGTCTACAATGAGCAGTTCTTC. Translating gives CASSIAGGVYNEQFF. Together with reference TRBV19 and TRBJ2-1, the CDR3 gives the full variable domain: DGGITQSPKYLFRKEGQNVTLSCEQNLNHDAMYWYRQDPGQGLRLIYYSQIVNDFQKGDIAEGYSVSREKKESFPLTVTSAQKNPTAFYLCASSIAGGVYNEQFFGPGTRLTVL.

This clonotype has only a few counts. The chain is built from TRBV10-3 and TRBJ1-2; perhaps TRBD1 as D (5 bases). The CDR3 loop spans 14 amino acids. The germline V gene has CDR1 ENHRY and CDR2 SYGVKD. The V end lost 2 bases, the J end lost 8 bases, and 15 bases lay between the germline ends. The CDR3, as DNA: TGTGCCATCAGTGAGAGGGACCCGACGGGGGGCTACACCTTC. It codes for CAISERDPTGGYTF.

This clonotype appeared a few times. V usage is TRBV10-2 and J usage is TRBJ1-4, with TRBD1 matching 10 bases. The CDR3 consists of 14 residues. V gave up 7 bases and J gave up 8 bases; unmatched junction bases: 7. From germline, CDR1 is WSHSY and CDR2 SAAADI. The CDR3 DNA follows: TGCGCCAGCAAACGAGGACAGGGGGGCGAAAAACTGTTTTTT. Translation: CASKRGQGGEKLFF.

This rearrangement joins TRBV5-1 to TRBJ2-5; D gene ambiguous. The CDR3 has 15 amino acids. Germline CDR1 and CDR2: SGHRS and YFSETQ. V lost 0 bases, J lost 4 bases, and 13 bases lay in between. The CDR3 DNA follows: TGCGCCAGCAGCTTGGTAGGCTCCCCGGGAGAGACCCAGTACTTC. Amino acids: CASSLVGSPGETQYF.

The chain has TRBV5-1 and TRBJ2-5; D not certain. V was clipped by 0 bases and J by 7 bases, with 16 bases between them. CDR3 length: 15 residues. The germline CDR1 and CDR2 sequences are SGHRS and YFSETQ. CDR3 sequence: CASSLETLPWGTQYF. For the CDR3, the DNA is TGCGCCAGCAGCTTGGAGACACTACCGTGGGGGACCCAGTACTTC.

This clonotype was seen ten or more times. The CDR3, as DNA: TGTGCCAGCAGCCTTCGACTAGCGGCGAACACCGGGGAGCTGTTTTTT. Translated, it gives CASSLRLAANTGELFF. The J gene is TRBJ2-2, the V gene TRBV7-2; 9 bases map to TRBD2. This CDR3 is 16 amino acids long. V lost 5 bases to trimming and J lost 0 bases; unmatched junction nucleotides: 4. Per the germline V gene, CDR1 is SGHTA and CDR2 is FQGNSA.

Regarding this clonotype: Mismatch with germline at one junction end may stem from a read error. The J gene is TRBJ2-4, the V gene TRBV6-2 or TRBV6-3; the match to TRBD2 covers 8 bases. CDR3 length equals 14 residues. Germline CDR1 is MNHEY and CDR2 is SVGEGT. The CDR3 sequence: CPSSYEPTSADEYF. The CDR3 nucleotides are TGTCCCAGCAGTTACGAGCCGACTAGCGCCGACGAGTACTTC.

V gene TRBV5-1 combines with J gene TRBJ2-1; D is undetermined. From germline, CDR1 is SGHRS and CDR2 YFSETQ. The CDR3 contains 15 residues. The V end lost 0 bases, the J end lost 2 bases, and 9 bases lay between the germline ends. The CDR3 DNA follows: TGCGCCAGCAGCTTGGTTCAGGAGCCCTACAATGAGCAGTTCTTC. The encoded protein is CASSLVQEPYNEQFF.

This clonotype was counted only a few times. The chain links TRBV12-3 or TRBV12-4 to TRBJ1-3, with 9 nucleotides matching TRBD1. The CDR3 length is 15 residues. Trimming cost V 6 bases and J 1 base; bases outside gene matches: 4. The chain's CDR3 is CASRPGQGSGNTIYF. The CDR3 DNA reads TGTGCCAGCAGACCGGGACAGGGATCTGGAAACACCATATATTTT.

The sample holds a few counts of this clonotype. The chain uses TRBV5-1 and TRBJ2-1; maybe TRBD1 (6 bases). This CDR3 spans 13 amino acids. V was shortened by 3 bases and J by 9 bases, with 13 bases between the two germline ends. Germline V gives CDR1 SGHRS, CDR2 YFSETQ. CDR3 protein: CASSSTGLLEQFF. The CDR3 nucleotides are TGCGCCAGCAGCTCGACAGGTCTACTTGAGCAGTTCTTC. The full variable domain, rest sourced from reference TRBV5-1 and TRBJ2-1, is KAGVTQTPRYLIKTRGQQVTLSCSPISGHRSVSWYQQTPGQGLQFLFEYFSETQRNKGNFPGRFSGRQFSNSRSEMNVSTLELGDSALYLCASSSTGLLEQFFGPGTRLTVL.

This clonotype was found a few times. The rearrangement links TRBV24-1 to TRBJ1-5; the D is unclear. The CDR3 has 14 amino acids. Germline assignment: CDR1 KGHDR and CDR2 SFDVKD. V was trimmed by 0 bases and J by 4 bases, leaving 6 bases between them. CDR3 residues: CATSDLWGNQPQHF. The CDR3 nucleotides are TGTGCCACCAGTGATTTGTGGGGAAATCAGCCCCAGCATTTT.

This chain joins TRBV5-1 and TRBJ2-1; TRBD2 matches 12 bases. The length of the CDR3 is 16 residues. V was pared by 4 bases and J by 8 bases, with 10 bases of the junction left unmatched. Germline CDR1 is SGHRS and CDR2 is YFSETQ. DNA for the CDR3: TGCGCCAGCAGCCGGACTAGCGGGGCTAGTGGCGATGAGCAGTTCTTC. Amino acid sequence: CASSRTSGASGDEQFF.

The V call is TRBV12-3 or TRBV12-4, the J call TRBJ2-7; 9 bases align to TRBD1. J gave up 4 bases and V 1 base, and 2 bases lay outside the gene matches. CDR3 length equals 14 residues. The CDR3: CASSLEGQGYEQYV. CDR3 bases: TGTGCCAGCAGTTTAGAGGGACAGGGATACGAGCAGTACGTC.

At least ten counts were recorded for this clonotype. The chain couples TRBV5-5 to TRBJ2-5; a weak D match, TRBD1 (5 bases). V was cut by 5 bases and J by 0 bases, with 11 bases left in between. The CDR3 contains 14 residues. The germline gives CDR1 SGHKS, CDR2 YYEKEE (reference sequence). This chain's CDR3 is CASRTASYQETQYF. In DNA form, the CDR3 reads TGTGCCAGCAGGACAGCTAGTTACCAAGAGACCCAGTACTTC.